The 8 T cell receptor beta chains below come from one sample, sequenced in a study of blood T cell repertoires in COVID-19. Produced via immunoSEQ multiplex PCR; TCRdb's table is partial and in-frame only. The table lists more than 200,000 clones, about 85% of them singletons. The sample comprised peripheral blood. The receptors derive from a young man with active or convalescent COVID-19.

The chain is built from TRBV12-5 and TRBJ1-1; D might be TRBD1 (5 bases). Trimming left V 1 base short and J 1 base short, with 13 bases between. The CDR3 is 16 amino acids. Germline CDR1 LGHNT, CDR2 FRNRAP. CDR3 loop: CASGLALQAPNTEAFF. CDR3 nucleotides: TGTGCTAGTGGTTTGGCCTTACAGGCGCCGAACACTGAAGCTTTCTTT.

The rearrangement uses TRBV5-1 and TRBJ1-2; unclear D gene. CDR3 length: 14 residues. V was trimmed by 0 bases and J by 4 bases, leaving 10 bases between them. Per the germline V gene, CDR1 is SGHRS and CDR2 is YFSETQ. The chain's CDR3 is CASSLVSESYGYTF. The CDR3 region has the DNA TGCGCCAGCAGCTTGGTGTCAGAATCCTATGGCTACACCTTC. Together with reference TRBV5-1 and TRBJ1-2, the CDR3 gives the full variable domain: KAGVTQTPRYLIKTRGQQVTLSCSPISGHRSVSWYQQTPGQGLQFLFEYFSETQRNKGNFPGRFSGRQFSNSRSEMNVSTLELGDSALYLCASSLVSESYGYTFGSGTRLTVV.

The chain couples TRBV19 to TRBJ1-2, with TRBD1 matching over 8 bases. Germline V gene sequence: CDR1 LNHDA, CDR2 SQIVND (reference sequence). The ends lost 3 bases at V and 6 bases at J; junction bases unmatched: 3. This CDR3 is 13 amino acids long. As DNA, the CDR3 is TGTGCCAGTAGTATCGGACAGGGACATGGCTACACCTTC. Amino acids: CASSIGQGHGYTF.

The V gene is TRBV3-1 (or the pseudogene TRBV3-2), the J gene TRBJ2-1, with 8 bases matching TRBD2. CDR1 is LGHDT, CDR2 YNNKEL, per germline (reference sequence). The trim removed 0 bases at V and 3 bases at J, leaving 7 bases unmatched. This CDR3 is 17 amino acids long. The CDR3 sequence is CASSQDGRGASYNEQFF. CDR3 sequence (DNA): TGTGCCAGCAGCCAAGATGGGCGGGGGGCCAGCTACAATGAGCAGTTCTTC.

V usage is TRBV12-3 or TRBV12-4 and J usage is TRBJ1-2, with 7 positions matching TRBD1. Losses at the gene ends were 3 bases for V and 6 bases for J; bases not matched to a gene: 4. The CDR3 contains 13 residues. CDR3 in amino acids: CASSFRTGDGYTF. The CDR3 DNA sequence: TGTGCCAGCAGTTTCCGGACAGGCGATGGCTACACCTTC.

V gene TRBV9 combines with J gene TRBJ1-2, with D possibly being TRBD1 (6 bases). There are 14 residues in the CDR3. Between the trimmed V and J ends, which lost 4 bases and 4 bases, there was a span of 14 bases. Germline CDR1 is SGDLS and CDR2 is YYNGEE. In nucleotides, the CDR3 is TGTGCCAGCAGCTCACGGACAGCGAGCTATGGCTACACCTTC. It is translated as CASSSRTASYGYTF.

The rearrangement uses TRBV9 and TRBJ2-1, with D maybe TRBD2 (6 bases). CDR1 is SGDLS and CDR2 is YYNGEE in the germline V gene. This CDR3 has 15 residues. Trimming pared 1 base from V and 3 bases from J, leaving 11 bases between. The CDR3 here is CASSVSSGFYNEQFF. CDR3 sequence (DNA): TGTGCCAGCAGCGTATCCAGCGGGTTCTACAATGAGCAGTTCTTC.

The chain uses TRBV20-1 and TRBJ1-5; D is unresolved. CDR1 and CDR2 (germline): DFQATT, SNEGSKA (reference sequence). The CDR3 spans 15 residues. The V gene lost 3 bases and the J gene lost 0 bases, with 12 bases spanning the gap. The chain's CDR3 is CSASVPGYSNQPQHF. In DNA, the CDR3 is TGCAGTGCTAGTGTGCCAGGATATAGCAATCAGCCCCAGCATTTT.